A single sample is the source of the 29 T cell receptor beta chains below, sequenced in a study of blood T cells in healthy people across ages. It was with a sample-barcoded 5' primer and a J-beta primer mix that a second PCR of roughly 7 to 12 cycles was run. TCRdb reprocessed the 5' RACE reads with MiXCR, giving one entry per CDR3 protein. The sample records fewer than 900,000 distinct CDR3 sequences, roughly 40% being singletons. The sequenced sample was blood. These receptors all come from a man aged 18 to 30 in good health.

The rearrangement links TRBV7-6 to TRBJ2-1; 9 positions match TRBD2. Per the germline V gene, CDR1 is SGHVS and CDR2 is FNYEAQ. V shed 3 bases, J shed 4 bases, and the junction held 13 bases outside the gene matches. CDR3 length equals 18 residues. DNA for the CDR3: TGTGCCAGCAGCTTTTACGCGGGGGGGCGATCGTTTTACAATGAGCAGTTCTTC. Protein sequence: CASSFYAGGRSFYNEQFF.

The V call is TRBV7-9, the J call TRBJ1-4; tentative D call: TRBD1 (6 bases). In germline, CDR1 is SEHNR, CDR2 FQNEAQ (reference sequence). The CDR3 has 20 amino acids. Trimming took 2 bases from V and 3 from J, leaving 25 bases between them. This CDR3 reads CASSLPLLTGGGRANEKLFF. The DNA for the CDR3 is TGTGCCAGCAGCTTACCCCTCTTAACCGGGGGCGGTAGGGCTAATGAAAAACTGTTTTTT.

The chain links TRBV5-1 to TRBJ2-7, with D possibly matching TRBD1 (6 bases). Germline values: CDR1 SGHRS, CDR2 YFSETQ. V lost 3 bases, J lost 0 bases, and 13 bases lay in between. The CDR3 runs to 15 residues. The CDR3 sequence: CASSWTGTHSYEQYF. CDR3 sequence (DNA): TGCGCCAGCAGCTGGACCGGGACACACTCCTACGAGCAGTACTTC.

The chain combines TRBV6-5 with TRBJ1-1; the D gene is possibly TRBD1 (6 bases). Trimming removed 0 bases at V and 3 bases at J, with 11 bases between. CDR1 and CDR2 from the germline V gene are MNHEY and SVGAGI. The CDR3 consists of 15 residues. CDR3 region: CASSYSGRGDTEAFF. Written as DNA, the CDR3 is TGTGCCAGCAGTTACTCGGGGAGGGGGGACACTGAAGCTTTCTTT.

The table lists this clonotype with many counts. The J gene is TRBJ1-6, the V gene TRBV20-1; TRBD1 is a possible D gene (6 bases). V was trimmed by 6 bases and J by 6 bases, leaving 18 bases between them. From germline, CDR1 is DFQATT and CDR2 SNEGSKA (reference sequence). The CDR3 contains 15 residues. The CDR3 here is CSARGGETSNSPLHF. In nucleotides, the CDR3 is TGCAGTGCGAGGGGGGGCGAAACTAGTAATTCACCCCTCCACTTT.

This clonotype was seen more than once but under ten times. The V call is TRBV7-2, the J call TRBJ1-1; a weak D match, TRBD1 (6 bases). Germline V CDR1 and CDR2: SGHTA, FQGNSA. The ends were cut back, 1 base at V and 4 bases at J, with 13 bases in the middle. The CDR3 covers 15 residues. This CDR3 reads CASSLVLTGLTEAFF. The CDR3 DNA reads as TGTGCCAGCAGCTTAGTACTCACAGGGCTCACTGAAGCTTTCTTT.

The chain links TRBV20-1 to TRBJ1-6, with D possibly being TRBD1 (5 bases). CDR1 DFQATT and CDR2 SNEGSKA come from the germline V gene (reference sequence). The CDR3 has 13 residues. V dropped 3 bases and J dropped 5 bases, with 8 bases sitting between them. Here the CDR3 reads CSARGTDNSPLHF. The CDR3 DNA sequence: TGCAGTGCTAGGGGGACGGATAATTCACCCCTCCACTTT.

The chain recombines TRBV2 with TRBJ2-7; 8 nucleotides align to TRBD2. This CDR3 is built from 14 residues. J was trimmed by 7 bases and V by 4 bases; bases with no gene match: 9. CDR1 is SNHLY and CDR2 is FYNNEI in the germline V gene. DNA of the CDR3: TGTGCCAGCAGTGGGGGACTAGTCCAGGATGAGCAGTACTTC. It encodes CASSGGLVQDEQYF.

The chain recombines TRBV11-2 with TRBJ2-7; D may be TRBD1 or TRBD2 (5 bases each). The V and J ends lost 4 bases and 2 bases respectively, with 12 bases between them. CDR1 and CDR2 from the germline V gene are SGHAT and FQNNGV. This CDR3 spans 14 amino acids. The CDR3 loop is CASSSRDQTYEQYF. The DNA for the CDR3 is TGTGCCAGCAGCTCCCGGGACCAAACCTACGAGCAGTACTTC.

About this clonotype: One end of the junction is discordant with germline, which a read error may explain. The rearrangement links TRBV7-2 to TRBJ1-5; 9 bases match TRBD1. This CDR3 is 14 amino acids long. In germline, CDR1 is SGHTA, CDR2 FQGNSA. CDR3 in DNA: TGTGCCTGCAGCTCTGGGACAGGGAATCAGCCCCAGCATTTT. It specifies CACSSGTGNQPQHF.

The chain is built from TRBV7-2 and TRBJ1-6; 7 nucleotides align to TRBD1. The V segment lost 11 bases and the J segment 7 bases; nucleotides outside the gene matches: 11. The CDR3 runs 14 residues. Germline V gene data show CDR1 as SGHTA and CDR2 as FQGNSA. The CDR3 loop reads CAVGLQGSNSPLHF. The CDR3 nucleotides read TGTGCCGTTGGTTTACAGGGGAGCAATTCACCCCTCCACTTT.

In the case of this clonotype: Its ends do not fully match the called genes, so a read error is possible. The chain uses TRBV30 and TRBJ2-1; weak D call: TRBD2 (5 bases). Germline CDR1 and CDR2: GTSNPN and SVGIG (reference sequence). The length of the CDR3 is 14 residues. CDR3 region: CAWSSGSSCNEQFF. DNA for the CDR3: TGTGCCTGGAGCTCGGGAAGCTCCTGCAATGAGCAGTTCTTC.

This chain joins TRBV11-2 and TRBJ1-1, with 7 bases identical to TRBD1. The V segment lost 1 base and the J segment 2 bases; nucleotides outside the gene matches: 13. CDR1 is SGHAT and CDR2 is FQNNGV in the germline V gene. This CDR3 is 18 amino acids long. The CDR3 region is CASSLAYERQGGNTEAFF. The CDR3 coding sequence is TGTGCCAGCAGCTTAGCTTACGAACGACAGGGCGGAAACACTGAAGCTTTCTTT.

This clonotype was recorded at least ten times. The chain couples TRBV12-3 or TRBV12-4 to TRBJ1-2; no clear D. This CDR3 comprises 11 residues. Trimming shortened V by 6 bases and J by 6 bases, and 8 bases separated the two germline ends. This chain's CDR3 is CASSTLNGYTF. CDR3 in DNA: TGTGCCAGCAGCACACTAAATGGCTACACCTTC.

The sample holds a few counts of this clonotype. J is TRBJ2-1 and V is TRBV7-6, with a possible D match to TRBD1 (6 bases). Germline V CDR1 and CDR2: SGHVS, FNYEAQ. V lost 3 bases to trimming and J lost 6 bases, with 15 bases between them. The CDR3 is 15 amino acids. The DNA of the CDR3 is TGTGCCAGCAGCTTGGGGACACCTCAGAGCAATGAGCAGTTCTTC. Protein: CASSLGTPQSNEQFF. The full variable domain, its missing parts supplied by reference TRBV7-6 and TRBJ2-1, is GAGVSQSPRYKVTKRGQDVALRCDPISGHVSLYWYRQALGQGPEFLTYFNYEAQQDKSGLPNDRFSAERPEGSISTLTIQRTEQRDSAMYRCASSLGTPQSNEQFFGPGTRLTVL.

The CDR3 DNA follows: TGCAGTGCAACACCGGGACAGAACTCTGGAAACACCATATATTTT. This translates into CSATPGQNSGNTIYF. This rearrangement joins TRBV20-1 to TRBJ1-3, with 7 bases fitting TRBD1. CDR3 length equals 15 residues. The germline V gene has CDR1 DFQATT and CDR2 SNEGSKA (reference sequence). Trimming cost V 6 bases and J 0 bases; bases outside gene matches: 8.

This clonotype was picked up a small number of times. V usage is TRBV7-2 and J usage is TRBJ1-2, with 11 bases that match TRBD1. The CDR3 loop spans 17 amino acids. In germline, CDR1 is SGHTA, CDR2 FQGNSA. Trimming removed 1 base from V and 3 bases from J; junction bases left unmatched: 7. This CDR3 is CASSLDPEGQGDYGYTF. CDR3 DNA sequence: TGTGCCAGCAGCTTAGACCCCGAGGGACAGGGGGACTATGGCTACACCTTC.

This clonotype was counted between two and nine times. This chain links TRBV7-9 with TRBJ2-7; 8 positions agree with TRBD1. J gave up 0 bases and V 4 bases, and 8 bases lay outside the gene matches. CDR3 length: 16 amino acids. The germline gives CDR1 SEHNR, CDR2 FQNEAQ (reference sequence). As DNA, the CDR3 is TGTGCCAGCAGCTCAGATCGGACAGGGAGCTCCTACGAGCAGTACTTC. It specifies CASSSDRTGSSYEQYF.

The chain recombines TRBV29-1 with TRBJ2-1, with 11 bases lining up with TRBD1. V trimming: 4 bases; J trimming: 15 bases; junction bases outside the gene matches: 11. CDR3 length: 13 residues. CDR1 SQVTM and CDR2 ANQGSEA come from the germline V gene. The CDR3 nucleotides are TGCAGCGTTGCCGCCGGACAGGGGGCCGCTATGTTCTTC. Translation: CSVAAGQGAAMFF.

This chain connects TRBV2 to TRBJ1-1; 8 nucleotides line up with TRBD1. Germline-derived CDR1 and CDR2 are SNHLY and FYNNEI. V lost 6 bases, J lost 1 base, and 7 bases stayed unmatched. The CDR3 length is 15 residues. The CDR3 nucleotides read TGTGCCAGCAGGTATACCGGGACAGGGAACACTGAAGCTTTCTTT. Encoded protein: CASRYTGTGNTEAFF.

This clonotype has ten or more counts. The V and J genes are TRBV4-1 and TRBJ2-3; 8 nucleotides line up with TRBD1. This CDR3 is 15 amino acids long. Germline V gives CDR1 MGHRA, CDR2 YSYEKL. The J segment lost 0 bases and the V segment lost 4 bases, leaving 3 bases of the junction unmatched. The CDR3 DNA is TGCGCCAGCAGCCGCGGACAGGGAAGCACAGATACGCAGTATTTT. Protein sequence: CASSRGQGSTDTQYF.

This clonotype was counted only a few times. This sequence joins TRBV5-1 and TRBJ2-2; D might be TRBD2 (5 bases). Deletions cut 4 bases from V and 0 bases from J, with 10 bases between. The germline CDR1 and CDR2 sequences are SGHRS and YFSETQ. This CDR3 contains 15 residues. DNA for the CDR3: TGCGCCAGCAGCCAGGTGACTACGAACACCGGGGAGCTGTTTTTT. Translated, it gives CASSQVTTNTGELFF. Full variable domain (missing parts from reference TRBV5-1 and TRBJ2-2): KAGVTQTPRYLIKTRGQQVTLSCSPISGHRSVSWYQQTPGQGLQFLFEYFSETQRNKGNFPGRFSGRQFSNSRSEMNVSTLELGDSALYLCASSQVTTNTGELFFGEGSRLTVL.

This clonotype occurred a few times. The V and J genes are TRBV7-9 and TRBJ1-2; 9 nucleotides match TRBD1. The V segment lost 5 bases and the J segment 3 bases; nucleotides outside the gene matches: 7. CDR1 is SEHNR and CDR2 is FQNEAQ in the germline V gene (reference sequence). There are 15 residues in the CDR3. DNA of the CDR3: TGTGCCAGCAGCATGGGGGGACAGGGTTACTATGGCTACACCTTC. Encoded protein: CASSMGGQGYYGYTF.

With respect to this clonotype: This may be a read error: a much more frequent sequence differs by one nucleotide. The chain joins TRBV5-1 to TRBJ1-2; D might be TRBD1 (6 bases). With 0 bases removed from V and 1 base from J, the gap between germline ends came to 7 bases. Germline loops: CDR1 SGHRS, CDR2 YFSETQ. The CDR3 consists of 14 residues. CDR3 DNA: TGCGCCAGCAGCTTGGTGGACAGTAACTATGGCTACACCTTC. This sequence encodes CASSLVDSNYGYTF.

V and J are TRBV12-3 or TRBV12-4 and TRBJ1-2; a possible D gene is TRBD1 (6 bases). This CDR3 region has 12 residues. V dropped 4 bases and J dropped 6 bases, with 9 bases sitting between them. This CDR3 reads CASSSQGNGYTF. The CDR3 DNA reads TGTGCCAGCAGTTCGCAGGGGAATGGCTACACCTTC.

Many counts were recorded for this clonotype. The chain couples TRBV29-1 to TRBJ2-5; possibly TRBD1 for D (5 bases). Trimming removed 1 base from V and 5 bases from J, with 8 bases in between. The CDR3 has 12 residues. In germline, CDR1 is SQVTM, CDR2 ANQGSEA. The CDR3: CSVEGGYETQYF. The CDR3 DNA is TGCAGCGTTGAAGGGGGCTATGAGACCCAGTACTTC.

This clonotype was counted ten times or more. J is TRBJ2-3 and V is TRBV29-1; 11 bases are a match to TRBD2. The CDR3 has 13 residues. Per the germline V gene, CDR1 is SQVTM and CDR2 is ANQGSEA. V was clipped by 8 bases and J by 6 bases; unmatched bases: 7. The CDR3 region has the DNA TGCAGCTTTTTAGCGGGGGGGCCCGATACGCAGTATTTT. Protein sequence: CSFLAGGPDTQYF.

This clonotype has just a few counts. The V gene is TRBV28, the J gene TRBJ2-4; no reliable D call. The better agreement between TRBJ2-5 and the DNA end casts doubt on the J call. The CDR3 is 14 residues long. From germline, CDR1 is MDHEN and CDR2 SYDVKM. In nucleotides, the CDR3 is TGTGCCAGCAGTGTTAAGGGTTTCCAAGAGACCCAGTACTTC. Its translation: CASSVKGFQETQYF.

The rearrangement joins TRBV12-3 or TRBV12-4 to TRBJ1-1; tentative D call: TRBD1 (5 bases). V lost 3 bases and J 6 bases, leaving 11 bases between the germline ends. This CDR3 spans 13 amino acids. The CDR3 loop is CASSFRAAAEAFF. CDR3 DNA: TGTGCCAGCAGTTTCAGGGCGGCCGCTGAAGCTTTCTTT.